The 19 T cell receptor beta chains presented below share a single source sample, sequenced in a study of CD8 T cells in ankylosing spondylitis. Study-level findings and limits: Ankylosing spondylitis blood appeared to be characterized by a TCR beta motif of under 10 highly homologous variants.

TCRdb re-analysed the 5' RACE reads in MiXCR, keeping a single row per CDR3 protein. The data contain 800,000 to 900,000 distinct CDR3 sequences, 10% to 15% of them seen just once; the ten biggest clones take up roughly 0.51%. Their antigens are not known. The specimen was blood, either unsorted or a sorted T cell fraction (not recorded which). The origin of the receptors is a male donor with ankylosing spondylitis.

The chain combines TRBV20-1 with TRBJ1-1; tentative D call: TRBD1 (5 bases). There are 14 residues in the CDR3. Germline V gene lookup returns CDR1 DFQATT and CDR2 SNEGSKA (reference sequence). Trimming took 2 bases from V and 4 from J, leaving 14 bases between them. This chain's CDR3 is CSARSGSGGTEAFF. The CDR3 region has the DNA TGCAGTGCTAGATCTGGATCGGGGGGCACTGAAGCTTTCTTT.

This clonotype came up many times. This chain connects TRBV4-2 to TRBJ1-1, with a weak D call TRBD1 (6 bases). The V gene lost 1 base and the J gene lost 3 bases, with 12 bases spanning the gap. Germline CDR1 LGHNA, CDR2 YNFKEQ. The CDR3 sequence is 15 residues long. CDR3 nucleotides: TGTGCCAGCAGCCAAGGTCAGGGGAGGGACACTGAAGCTTTCTTT. Its protein product is CASSQGQGRDTEAFF.

In nucleotides, the CDR3 is TGCAGTGCTTCCCAGACTAGCGGGGTACGGGAGACCCAGTACTTC. Its translation: CSASQTSGVRETQYF. V usage is TRBV20-1 and J usage is TRBJ2-5; 11 positions agree with TRBD2. V lost 5 bases, J lost 5 bases, and 10 bases stayed unmatched. This CDR3 is 15 amino acids long. CDR1 is DFQATT, CDR2 SNEGSKA, per germline (reference sequence).

This clonotype turned up a few times. This rearrangement joins TRBV9 to TRBJ2-7, with D possibly being TRBD1 (6 bases). The CDR3 consists of 16 residues. The V gene lost 2 bases and the J gene lost 0 bases, with 15 bases spanning the gap. The germline V gene has CDR1 SGDLS and CDR2 YYNGEE. This CDR3 is CASSVGNPGHSYEQYF. The CDR3 DNA follows: TGTGCCAGCAGCGTGGGTAACCCGGGACACTCCTACGAGCAGTACTTC.

V gene TRBV19 combines with J gene TRBJ2-7; either TRBD1 or TRBD2 may supply D (5 bases each). This CDR3 is built from 14 residues. Germline loops: CDR1 LNHDA, CDR2 SQIVND (reference sequence). The V and J ends lost 4 bases and 4 bases respectively, with 14 bases between them. The CDR3 DNA sequence: TGTGCCAGTAGTAACCTCCGGGACCCTTACGAGCAGTACTTC. Its translation: CASSNLRDPYEQYF.

The chain employs TRBV15 and TRBJ1-1; TRBD1 might be the D (5 bases). The CDR3 spans 15 residues. Per germline, CDR1 LNHNV and CDR2 YYDKDF (reference sequence). Trimming took off 5 bases at V and 1 base at J, with 14 bases between the two ends. DNA for the CDR3: TGTGCCACCAGCGGGCCTGGGAGGGGGAACACTGAAGCTTTCTTT. It yields the protein CATSGPGRGNTEAFF.

The V gene is TRBV20-1, the J gene TRBJ2-1; 14 bases map to TRBD2. Germline V gives CDR1 DFQATT, CDR2 SNEGSKA (reference sequence). The CDR3 is made up of 17 amino acids. Trimming took 0 bases from V and 5 from J; bases not matched to a gene: 6. The CDR3 protein is CSARDLRGLAGDNEQFF. The CDR3 DNA reads TGCAGTGCTAGAGATCTCAGGGGACTAGCGGGGGACAATGAGCAGTTCTTC.

V is TRBV6-1 and J is TRBJ1-2; 10 nucleotides match TRBD1. Germline CDR1 is MNHNS and CDR2 is SASEGT. The ends lost 6 bases at V and 6 bases at J; junction bases unmatched: 4. This CDR3 contains 13 residues. CDR3 protein: CASRLTGGNGYTF. CDR3 DNA: TGTGCCAGCAGACTGACAGGGGGCAATGGCTACACCTTC.

This clonotype was observed a handful of times. The chain employs TRBV10-3 and TRBJ1-4, with a possible D match to TRBD1 (6 bases). Trimming took off 4 bases at V and 6 bases at J, with 12 bases between the two ends. The CDR3 length is 14 residues. Germline assignment: CDR1 ENHRY and CDR2 SYGVKD. CDR3 sequence reads: CAISGSRGDEKLFF. DNA of the CDR3: TGTGCCATCAGTGGTAGCAGGGGAGATGAAAAACTGTTTTTT.

J is TRBJ1-1 and V is TRBV7-9, with D possibly being TRBD1 (5 bases). The CDR3 totals 16 residues. Germline-derived CDR1 and CDR2 are SEHNR and FQNEAQ (reference sequence). Trimming cost V 3 bases and J 0 bases, with 14 bases left between them. CDR3 coding DNA: TGTGCCAGCAGCTTTAGGGGTCAACAGATGAACACTGAAGCTTTCTTT. Its protein is CASSFRGQQMNTEAFF.

The V gene is TRBV15, the J gene TRBJ2-2; D is possibly TRBD1 (5 bases). CDR1 is LNHNV, CDR2 YYDKDF, per germline (reference sequence). CDR3 length: 14 residues. V was clipped by 0 bases and J by 7 bases, with 9 bases between them. The CDR3 sequence is CATSRDFRDGELFF. CDR3 coding DNA: TGTGCCACCAGCAGAGATTTCAGGGACGGGGAGCTGTTTTTT.

CDR3 amino acids: CASSIAGTHYEQYF. As DNA, the CDR3 is TGCGCCAGCAGCATTGCCGGGACCCACTACGAGCAGTACTTC. The chain links TRBV5-1 to TRBJ2-7; D might be TRBD1 or TRBD2, each matching 5 bases. CDR3 length equals 14 residues. The V end was cut by 4 bases, the J end by 3 bases, with 14 bases between. CDR1 SGHRS and CDR2 YFSETQ come from the germline V gene.

This clonotype was picked up many times. The gene calls are TRBV29-1 and TRBJ1-6; D is perhaps TRBD1 (5 bases). Germline V gene lookup returns CDR1 SQVTM and CDR2 ANQGSEA. Trimming pared 5 bases from V and 6 bases from J, leaving 11 bases between. The CDR3 extends over 13 amino acids. The DNA of the CDR3 is TGCAGCGTTAGGGACGGTCGTAATTCACCCCTCCACTTT. Its protein is CSVRDGRNSPLHF.

This clonotype was found a few times. The chain links TRBV11-2 to TRBJ2-7; 7 bases align to TRBD1. The germline V gene encodes CDR1 SGHAT and CDR2 FQNNGV. V trimming: 4 bases; J trimming: 6 bases; junction bases outside the gene matches: 6. The CDR3 covers 13 residues. CDR3 amino acids: CASSWDRGTEQYF. In DNA, the CDR3 is TGTGCCAGCAGCTGGGACAGAGGAACCGAGCAGTACTTC.

The table lists this clonotype with a few counts. The chain combines TRBV7-2 with TRBJ1-2; TRBD1 is a possible D gene (5 bases). The germline gives CDR1 SGHTA, CDR2 FQGNSA. Trimming left V 1 base short and J 4 bases short, with 13 bases between. The CDR3 contains 15 residues. CDR3 amino acids: CASSLGSRVFYGYTF. CDR3 coding DNA: TGTGCCAGCAGCTTAGGGAGCAGGGTGTTCTATGGCTACACCTTC.

A remark on this clonotype: This sequence may be a read error, since a much larger clone differs from it by one base. The gene calls are TRBV20-1 and TRBJ2-2, with TRBD1 matching over 7 bases. Germline V gene sequence: CDR1 DFQATT, CDR2 SNEGSKA (reference sequence). The CDR3 spans 13 residues. Here the CDR3 DNA reads TGCAGTGCTGGGACAGCGAACACCGCGGAGCTGTTTTTT. Its protein product is CSAGTANTAELFF.

V gene TRBV5-1 combines with J gene TRBJ2-6; the D gene is possibly TRBD2 (6 bases). CDR1 and CDR2 from the germline V gene are SGHRS and YFSETQ. The V end was cut by 10 bases, the J end by 1 base, with 12 bases between. The CDR3 sequence is 14 residues long. The CDR3 loop reads CASGGKSGANVLTF. CDR3 in DNA: TGCGCCTCCGGAGGGAAGTCTGGGGCCAACGTCCTGACTTTC.

In its sample, this clonotype was seen a few times. The chain joins TRBV10-3 to TRBJ1-2, with D possibly matching TRBD1 (6 bases). This CDR3 has 13 amino acids. Germline values: CDR1 ENHRY, CDR2 SYGVKD. V lost 8 bases and J 2 bases, leaving 12 bases between the germline ends. The CDR3 spells CAIGQSLNYGYTF. CDR3 in DNA: TGTGCCATCGGACAGAGCCTCAACTATGGCTACACCTTC.

The chain recombines TRBV5-1 with TRBJ1-1, with D possibly TRBD1 on 6 matching bases. V gave up 3 bases and J gave up 4 bases, with 10 bases separating them. CDR1 is SGHRS and CDR2 is YFSETQ in the germline V gene. The CDR3 runs to 13 residues. CDR3 DNA sequence: TGCGCCAGCAGCTGGCAGGGGAGCACTGAAGCTTTCTTT. Translation: CASSWQGSTEAFF. Looking up the rest from reference TRBV5-1 and TRBJ1-1 gives the full variable domain: KAGVTQTPRYLIKTRGQQVTLSCSPISGHRSVSWYQQTPGQGLQFLFEYFSETQRNKGNFPGRFSGRQFSNSRSEMNVSTLELGDSALYLCASSWQGSTEAFFGQGTRLTVV.